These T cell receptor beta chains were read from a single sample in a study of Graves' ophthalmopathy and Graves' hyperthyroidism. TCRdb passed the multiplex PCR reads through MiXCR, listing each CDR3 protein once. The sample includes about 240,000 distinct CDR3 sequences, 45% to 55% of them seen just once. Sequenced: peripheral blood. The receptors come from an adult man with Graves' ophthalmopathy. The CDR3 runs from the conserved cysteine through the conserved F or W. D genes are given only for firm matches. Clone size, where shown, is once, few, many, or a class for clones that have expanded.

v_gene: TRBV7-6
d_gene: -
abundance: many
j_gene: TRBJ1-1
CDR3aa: CASSEGGVNTEAFF
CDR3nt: TGTGCCAGCAGCGAAGGGGGGGTGAACACTGAAGCTTTCTTT

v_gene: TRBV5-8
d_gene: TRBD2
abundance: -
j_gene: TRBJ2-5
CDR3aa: CASRPGGGRETQYF
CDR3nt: TGTGCCAGCAGACCAGGCGGGGGAAGAGAGACCCAGTACTTC

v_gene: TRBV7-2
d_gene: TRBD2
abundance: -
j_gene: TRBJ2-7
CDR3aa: CASSLGGTSGTYEQYF
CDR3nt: TGCGCCAGCAGCTTGGGGGGGACTAGCGGGACCTACGAGCAGTACTTC

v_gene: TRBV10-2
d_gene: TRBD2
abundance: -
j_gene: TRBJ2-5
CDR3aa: CASSESERGGETQYF
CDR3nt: TGCGCCAGCAGTGAGTCGGAGCGGGGTGGAGAGACCCAGTACTTC

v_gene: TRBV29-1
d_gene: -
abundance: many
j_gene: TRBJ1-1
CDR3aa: CSVEPHGTEAFF
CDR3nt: TGCAGCGTTGAACCCCATGGCACTGAAGCTTTCTTT

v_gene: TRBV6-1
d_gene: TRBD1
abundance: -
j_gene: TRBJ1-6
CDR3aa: CASGRYGTDGFLALHF
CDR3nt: TGTGCCAGCGGACGGTATGGGACAGACGGATTTCTGGCCCTCCACTTT

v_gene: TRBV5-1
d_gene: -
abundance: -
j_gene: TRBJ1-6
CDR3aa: CASSLAESPLHF
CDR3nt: TGCGCCAGCAGCTTGGCCGAATCACCCCTCCACTTT

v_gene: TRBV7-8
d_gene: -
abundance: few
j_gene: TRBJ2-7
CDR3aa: CASSNRAAYEQYF
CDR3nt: TGTGCCAGCAGCAACCGGGCGGCCTACGAGCAGTACTTC

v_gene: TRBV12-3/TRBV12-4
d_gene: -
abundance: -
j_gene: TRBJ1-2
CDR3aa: CASRGGRFYGYTF
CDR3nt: TGTGCCAGCAGAGGAGGCAGGTTCTATGGCTACACCTTC

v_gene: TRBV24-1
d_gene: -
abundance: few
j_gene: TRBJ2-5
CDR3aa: CATSATFRDIQETQYF
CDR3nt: TGTGCCACCAGTGCTACCTTCCGGGACATACAAGAGACCCAGTACTTC

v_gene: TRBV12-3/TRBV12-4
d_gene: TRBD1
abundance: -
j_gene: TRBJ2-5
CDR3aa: CASSAPTGGEETQYF
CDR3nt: TGTGCCAGCAGTGCCCCAACAGGGGGCGAAGAGACCCAGTACTTC

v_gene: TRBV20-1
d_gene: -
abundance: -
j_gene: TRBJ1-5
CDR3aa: CSADRQEAYSNQPQHF
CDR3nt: TGCAGTGCCGACAGACAGGAGGCCTATAGCAATCAGCCCCAGCATTTT

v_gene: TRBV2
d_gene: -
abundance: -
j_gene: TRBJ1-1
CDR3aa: CASSTTGNTEAFF
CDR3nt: TGTGCCAGCAGCACAACAGGGAACACTGAAGCTTTCTTT

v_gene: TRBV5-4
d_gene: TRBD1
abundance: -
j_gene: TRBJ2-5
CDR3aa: CASSFEQGAVQETQYF
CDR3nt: TGTGCCAGCAGCTTCGAACAGGGGGCGGTACAAGAGACCCAGTACTTC

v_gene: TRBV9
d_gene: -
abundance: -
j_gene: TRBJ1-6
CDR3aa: CASSLGHQNSPLHF
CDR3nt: TGTGCCAGCTCACTTGGACATCAGAATTCACCCCTCCACTTT

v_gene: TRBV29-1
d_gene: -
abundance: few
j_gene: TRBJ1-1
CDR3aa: CSVWASGSTEAFF
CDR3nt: TGCAGCGTATGGGCCTCGGGTTCCACTGAAGCTTTCTTT

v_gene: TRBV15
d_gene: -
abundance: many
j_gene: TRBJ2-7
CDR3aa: CATSRRDSYEQYF
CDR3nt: TGTGCCACCAGCCGCCGGGACTCCTACGAGCAGTACTTC

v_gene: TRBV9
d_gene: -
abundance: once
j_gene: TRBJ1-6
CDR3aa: CASNERLGSPLHF
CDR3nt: TGTGCCAGCAACGAAAGGCTTGGGTCACCCCTCCACTTT

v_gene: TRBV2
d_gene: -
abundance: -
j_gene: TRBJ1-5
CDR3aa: CASSGTRGTIGNQPQHF
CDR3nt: TGTGCCAGCAGTGGGACACGGGGGACGATAGGCAATCAGCCCCAGCATTTT

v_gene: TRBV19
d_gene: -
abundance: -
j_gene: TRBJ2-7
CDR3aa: CASSNGGSYEQYF
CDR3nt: TGTGCCAGTAGTAACGGCGGCTCCTACGAGCAGTACTTC

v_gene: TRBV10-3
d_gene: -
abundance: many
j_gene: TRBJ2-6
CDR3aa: CAISGTGANVLTF
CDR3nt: TGTGCCATCAGTGGGACTGGGGCCAACGTCCTGACTTTC

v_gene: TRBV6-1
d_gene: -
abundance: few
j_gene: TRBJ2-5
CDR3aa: CASSEGTLREETQYF
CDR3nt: TGTGCCAGCAGCGAAGGGACACTCCGGGAAGAGACCCAGTACTTC

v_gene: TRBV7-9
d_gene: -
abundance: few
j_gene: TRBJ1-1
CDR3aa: CASSLSGGAEAFF
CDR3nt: TGTGCCAGCAGTCTCTCCGGGGGGGCTGAAGCTTTCTTT

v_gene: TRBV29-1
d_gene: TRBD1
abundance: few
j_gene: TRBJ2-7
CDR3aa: CTLRTGEKYEQYF
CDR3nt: TGCACTCTCCGGACAGGGGAAAAGTACGAGCAGTACTTC

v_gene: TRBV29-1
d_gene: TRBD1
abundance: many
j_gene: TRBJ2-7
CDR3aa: CSVVGRDRVYEQYF
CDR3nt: TGCAGCGTTGTCGGTAGGGACAGGGTCTACGAGCAGTACTTC

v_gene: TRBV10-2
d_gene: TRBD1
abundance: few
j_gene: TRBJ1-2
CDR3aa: CASSRGTGGWGYTF
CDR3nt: TGTGCCAGCAGTAGGGGGACAGGGGGATGGGGCTACACCTTC

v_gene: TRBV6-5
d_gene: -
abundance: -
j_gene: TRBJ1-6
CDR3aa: CASSYSSQGTGSPLHF
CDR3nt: TGTGCCAGCAGTTACTCGAGCCAGGGGACTGGCTCACCCCTCCACTTT

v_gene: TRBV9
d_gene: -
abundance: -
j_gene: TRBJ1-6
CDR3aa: CASSPAGRGGYYNSPLHF
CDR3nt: TGTGCCAGCAGCCCGGCCGGTAGAGGGGGGTACTATAATTCACCCCTCCACTTT

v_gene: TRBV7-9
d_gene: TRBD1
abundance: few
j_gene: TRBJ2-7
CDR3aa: CASSLAGQGSIHEQYF
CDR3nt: TGTGCCAGCAGCTTAGCGGGACAGGGGAGTATCCACGAGCAGTACTTC

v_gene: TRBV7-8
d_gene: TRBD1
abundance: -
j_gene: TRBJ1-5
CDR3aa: CASSLAQGAMRGNQPQHF
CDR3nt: TGTGCCAGCAGCTTAGCGCAGGGGGCAATGAGAGGCAATCAGCCCCAGCATTTT

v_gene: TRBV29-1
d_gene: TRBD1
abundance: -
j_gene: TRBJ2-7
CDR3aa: CAWDRVGYEQYF
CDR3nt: TGTGCCTGGGACAGGGTAGGATACGAGCAGTACTTC

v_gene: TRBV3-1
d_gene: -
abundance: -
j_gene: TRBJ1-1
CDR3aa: CASSQGDGTEAFF
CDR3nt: TGTGCCAGCAGCCAAGGGGACGGCACTGAAGCTTTCTTT

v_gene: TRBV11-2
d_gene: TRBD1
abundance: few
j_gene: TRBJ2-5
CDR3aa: CASSQDRLQETQYF
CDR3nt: TGTGCCAGCAGCCAGGACAGGCTCCAAGAGACCCAGTACTTC

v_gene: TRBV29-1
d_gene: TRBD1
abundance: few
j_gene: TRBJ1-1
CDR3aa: CSVVRTGGNTEAFF
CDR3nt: TGCAGCGTTGTTCGGACAGGGGGGAACACTGAAGCTTTCTTT

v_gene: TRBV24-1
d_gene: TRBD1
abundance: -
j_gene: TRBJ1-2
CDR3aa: CATSDTGQNNYGYTF
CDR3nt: TGTGCCACCAGTGATACGGGACAGAATAACTATGGCTACACCTTC

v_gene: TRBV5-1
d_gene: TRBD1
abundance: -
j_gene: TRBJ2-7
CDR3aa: CASSTGQGGDEQYF
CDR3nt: TGCGCCAGCAGCACGGGACAGGGAGGGGACGAGCAGTACTTC

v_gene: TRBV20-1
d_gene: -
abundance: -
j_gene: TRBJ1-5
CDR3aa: CSARAPMTGESNQPQHF
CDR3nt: TGCAGTGCTAGGGCCCCGATGACAGGAGAAAGCAATCAGCCCCAGCATTTT

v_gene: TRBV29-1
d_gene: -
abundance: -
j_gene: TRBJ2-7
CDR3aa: CSVARQHYYEQYF
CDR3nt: TGCAGCGTGGCCCGACAGCACTACTACGAGCAGTACTTC

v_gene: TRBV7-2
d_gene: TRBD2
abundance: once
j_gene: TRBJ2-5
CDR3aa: CASGLGLAGGGAQYF
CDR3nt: TGTGCCAGCGGCCTTGGACTAGCGGGGGGTGGGGCCCAGTACTTC

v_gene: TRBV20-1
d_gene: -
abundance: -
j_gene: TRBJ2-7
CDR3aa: CSASTPILRDVYEQYF
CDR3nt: TGCAGTGCCAGCACCCCCATCCTCAGGGATGTTTACGAGCAGTACTTC

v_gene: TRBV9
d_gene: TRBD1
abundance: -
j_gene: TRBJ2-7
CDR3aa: CASSVAPGGGYEQYF
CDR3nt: TGTGCCAGCAGCGTAGCCCCAGGGGGCGGCTACGAGCAGTACTTC

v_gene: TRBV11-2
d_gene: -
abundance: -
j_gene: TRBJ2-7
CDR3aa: CASSFGGRTDEQYF
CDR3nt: TGTGCCAGCAGCTTTGGTGGGAGAACGGACGAGCAGTACTTC

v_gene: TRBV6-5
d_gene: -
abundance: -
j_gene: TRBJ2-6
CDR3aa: CASSGTQGIPGANVLTF
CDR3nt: TGTGCCAGCAGTGGAACGCAGGGGATCCCTGGGGCCAACGTCCTGACTTTC

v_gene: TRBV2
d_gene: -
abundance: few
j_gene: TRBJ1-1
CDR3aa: CASSDRGDTEAFF
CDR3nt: TGTGCCAGCAGTGACAGGGGAGATACTGAAGCTTTCTTT

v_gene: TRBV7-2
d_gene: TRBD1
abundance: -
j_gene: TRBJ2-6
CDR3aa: CASSLSDRGATGANVLTF
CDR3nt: TGTGCCAGCAGCCTTTCGGACAGGGGAGCGACTGGGGCCAACGTCCTGACTTTC